This T cell receptor beta chain was identified in a study of blood T cell repertoires in COVID-19. TCRdb keeps only in-frame clones here, not all; method: immunoSEQ multiplex PCR. Seen here are approximately 70,000 clones, 86% observed once, and the top ten hold roughly 3.9%. The CDR3 has 14 amino acids. The ends lost 4 bases at V and 7 bases at J; junction bases unmatched: 7. Per the germline V gene, CDR1 is SGHTA and CDR2 is FQGNSA. Specimen: peripheral blood. This TCR came from a man between 65 and 85 years old with active COVID-19. The chain joins TRBV7-2 to TRBJ2-3; 8 nucleotides line up with TRBD2. This CDR3 is CASSSLAGPNTQYF. DNA for the CDR3: TGTGCCAGCAGCTCATTAGCGGGACCAAATACGCAGTATTTT.